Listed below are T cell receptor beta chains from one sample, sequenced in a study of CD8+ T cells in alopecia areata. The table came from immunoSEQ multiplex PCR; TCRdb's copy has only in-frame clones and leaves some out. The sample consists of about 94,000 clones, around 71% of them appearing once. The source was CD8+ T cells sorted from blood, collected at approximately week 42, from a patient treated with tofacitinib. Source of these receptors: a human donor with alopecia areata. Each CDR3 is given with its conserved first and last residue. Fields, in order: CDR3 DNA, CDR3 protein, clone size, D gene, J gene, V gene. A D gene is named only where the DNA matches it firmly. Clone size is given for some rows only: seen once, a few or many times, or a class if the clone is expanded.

DNA: TGTGCCAGCAGCTTTTTACACTCCAATTCACCCCTCCACTTT; CDR3: CASSFLHSNSPLHF; size: -; D: -; J: TRBJ1-6; V: TRBV7-9
DNA: TGTGCCAGCAGCTTTGGATCTCTTGAAGCTTTCTTT; CDR3: CASSFGSLEAFF; size: -; D: -; J: TRBJ1-1; V: TRBV5-6
DNA: TGTGCCAGCAGCCTTGGGGCAGGGGTTTCCTACGAGCAGTACTTC; CDR3: CASSLGAGVSYEQYF; size: -; D: -; J: TRBJ2-7; V: TRBV5-6
DNA: TGTGCCAGCAGTTTCGCCGGGACTCCGAATCAGCCCCAGCATTTT; CDR3: CASSFAGTPNQPQHF; size: few; D: -; J: TRBJ1-5; V: TRBV27
DNA: TGTGCCAGCAGCTTAGCGACTAGACAACTCCACGAGCAGTACTTC; CDR3: CASSLATRQLHEQYF; size: few; D: -; J: TRBJ2-7; V: TRBV13
DNA: TGCGCCAGCAGCCAAGACAACAGGGCAACTAATGAAAAACTGTTTTTT; CDR3: CASSQDNRATNEKLFF; size: few; D: -; J: TRBJ1-4; V: TRBV4-3
DNA: TGTGCCAGCAGTTACTTAGTTCGACAGATCACTGAAGCTTTCTTT; CDR3: CASSYLVRQITEAFF; size: -; D: -; J: TRBJ1-1; V: TRBV6-8
DNA: TGCAGCGTTGAGGCCTTCGGGACCCAGTACTTC; CDR3: CSVEAFGTQYF; size: -; D: -; J: TRBJ2-5; V: TRBV29-1
DNA: TGTGCCAGTGCCCCACAGGGCGGTGGGTTAAACCTCCACTTT; CDR3: CASAPQGGGLNLHF; size: -; D: -; J: TRBJ1-6; V: TRBV19
DNA: TGTGCCAGCAGTTACTGGACAGGGGAGGGCTACACCTTC; CDR3: CASSYWTGEGYTF; size: -; D: TRBD1; J: TRBJ1-2; V: TRBV6-5
DNA: TGTGCCAGCAGCTTACTGCAGAATATGAACACTGAAGCTTTCTTT; CDR3: CASSLLQNMNTEAFF; size: -; D: -; J: TRBJ1-1; V: TRBV13
DNA: TGCAGCGTTGCCGGGGGCCCTAGCTCCTACGAGCAGTACTTC; CDR3: CSVAGGPSSYEQYF; size: few; D: -; J: TRBJ2-7; V: TRBV29-1
DNA: TGTAGCGTTGAGCTAGCGGGGGGGAATGAAAACATTCAGTACTTC; CDR3: CSVELAGGNENIQYF; size: once; D: TRBD2; J: TRBJ2-4; V: TRBV29-1
DNA: TGTGCCAGCAGTGAAACCGGACGGGACACTGAAGCTTTCTTT; CDR3: CASSETGRDTEAFF; size: -; D: -; J: TRBJ1-1; V: TRBV2
DNA: TGTGCCAGCACTACCGGGACTAGCGCCTACAATGAGCAGTTCTTC; CDR3: CASTTGTSAYNEQFF; size: -; D: TRBD2; J: TRBJ2-1; V: TRBV6-5
DNA: TGTGCCAGCAGTGAATTATATGCACGCAGGGAGTCGTCGTACGAGCAGTACTTC; CDR3: CASSELYARRESSYEQYF; size: once; D: -; J: TRBJ2-7; V: TRBV6-1
DNA: TGTGCCAGCAGCTTGGCGCCTAGCGGGGCCACAGATACGCAGTATTTT; CDR3: CASSLAPSGATDTQYF; size: medium-sized; D: TRBD2; J: TRBJ2-3; V: TRBV7-6
DNA: TGTGCCAGCAGTTTGGGACCGATAAACACCGGGGAGCTGTTTTTT; CDR3: CASSLGPINTGELFF; size: -; D: -; J: TRBJ2-2; V: TRBV27
DNA: TGTGCCAGTAGTATAGGAACGAACACTGAAGCTTTCTTT; CDR3: CASSIGTNTEAFF; size: few; D: -; J: TRBJ1-1; V: TRBV19
DNA: TGTGCCAGCAGTTCATCCCCCTCGGCAGGCAACACTGAAGCTTTCTTT; CDR3: CASSSSPSAGNTEAFF; size: -; D: -; J: TRBJ1-1; V: TRBV27
DNA: TGCGCCAGCAGCCAAGAGGACAGGGCTAGGTACAATGAGCAGTTCTTC; CDR3: CASSQEDRARYNEQFF; size: -; D: TRBD1; J: TRBJ2-1; V: TRBV4-3
DNA: TGTGCCAGCAGCCCCTCATCAGGGGCGCGTGATGAGCAGTTCTTC; CDR3: CASSPSSGARDEQFF; size: -; D: -; J: TRBJ2-1; V: TRBV6-6
DNA: TGCGCCAGCAGCCAAGACAGGGGGCACGGCTATGGCTACACCTTC; CDR3: CASSQDRGHGYGYTF; size: -; D: TRBD1; J: TRBJ1-2; V: TRBV4-3
DNA: TGTGCCAGCAGCCGGCTTAAGGAGCTGTTTTTT; CDR3: CASSRLKELFF; size: few; D: -; J: TRBJ2-2; V: TRBV11-2
DNA: TGTGCCAGCAGCTGGAGAACCGGGGAGCTGTTTTTT; CDR3: CASSWRTGELFF; size: -; D: -; J: TRBJ2-2; V: TRBV7-2
DNA: TGCAGCGTTGGCTTGACTGAAGCTTTCTTT; CDR3: CSVGLTEAFF; size: -; D: -; J: TRBJ1-1; V: TRBV29-1
DNA: TGTGCCAGTAACCCCCAAACCGGAGGGTCTTACAATCAGCCCCAGCATTTT; CDR3: CASNPQTGGSYNQPQHF; size: once; D: -; J: TRBJ1-5; V: TRBV19
DNA: TGCAGCGTTGCCCTGACAGGTCTGACCCCGCAGAGCAATCAGCCCCAGCATTTT; CDR3: CSVALTGLTPQSNQPQHF; size: few; D: -; J: TRBJ1-5; V: TRBV29-1
DNA: TGTGCCAGCAGCCTGGGGACAGGGGGCGACTATGGCTACACCTTC; CDR3: CASSLGTGGDYGYTF; size: -; D: TRBD1; J: TRBJ1-2; V: TRBV13
DNA: TGCGCCAGCAGTGAGTTAACTAGCGGGGGGAATGAGCAGTTCTTC; CDR3: CASSELTSGGNEQFF; size: few; D: TRBD2; J: TRBJ2-1; V: TRBV10-1
DNA: TGCGCCAGCAGCCAAGATATAGCGGGGGGGCCGGTAAATGAGCAGTTCTTC; CDR3: CASSQDIAGGPVNEQFF; size: few; D: TRBD2; J: TRBJ2-1; V: TRBV4-3
DNA: TGCAGCGTTGAAAGAGGAAACACCATATATTTT; CDR3: CSVERGNTIYF; size: -; D: -; J: TRBJ1-3; V: TRBV29-1
DNA: TGTGCCAGTCTCGGTAATGAAAAACTGTTTTTT; CDR3: CASLGNEKLFF; size: few; D: -; J: TRBJ1-4; V: TRBV19
DNA: TGTGCCAGTAGTATCCAGGGACGGGTCAATCAGCCCCAGCATTTT; CDR3: CASSIQGRVNQPQHF; size: -; D: -; J: TRBJ1-5; V: TRBV19
DNA: TGCAGCGCCCAGGGGGCTTACGAGCAGTACTTC; CDR3: CSAQGAYEQYF; size: few; D: TRBD1; J: TRBJ2-7; V: TRBV29-1
DNA: TGTGCCAGTAGTCCTAAGGGACTAGAGGTTCTTTACAATGAGCAGTTCTTC; CDR3: CASSPKGLEVLYNEQFF; size: -; D: TRBD2; J: TRBJ2-1; V: TRBV19
DNA: TGCGCCAGCAGCCTTGGGACAGGGGGCGGCTACGAGCAGTACTTC; CDR3: CASSLGTGGGYEQYF; size: -; D: TRBD1; J: TRBJ2-7; V: TRBV5-1
DNA: TGTGCCTGGAGCCGGGCCTCCAGGAGCAATGAGCAGTTCTTC; CDR3: CAWSRASRSNEQFF; size: -; D: -; J: TRBJ2-1; V: TRBV30